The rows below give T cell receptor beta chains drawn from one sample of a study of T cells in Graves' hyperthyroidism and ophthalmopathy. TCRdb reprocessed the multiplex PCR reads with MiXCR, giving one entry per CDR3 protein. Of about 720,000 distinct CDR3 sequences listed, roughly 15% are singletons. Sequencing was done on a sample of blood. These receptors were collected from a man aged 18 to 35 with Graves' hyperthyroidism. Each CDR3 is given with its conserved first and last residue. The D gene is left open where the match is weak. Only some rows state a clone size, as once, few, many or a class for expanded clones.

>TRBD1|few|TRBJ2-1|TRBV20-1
CSAMDSPDRDEQFF
TGCAGTGCCATGGACAGCCCAGACAGGGATGAGCAGTTCTTC
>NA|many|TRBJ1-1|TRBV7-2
CASSLVSGGTYTEAFF
TGTGCCAGCAGCTTAGTTAGTGGGGGAACTTACACTGAAGCTTTCTTT
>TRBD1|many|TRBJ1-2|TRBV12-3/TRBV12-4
CASSIGTGGFSGGYTF
TGTGCCAGCAGTATCGGGACAGGGGGTTTTTCTGGTGGCTACACCTTC
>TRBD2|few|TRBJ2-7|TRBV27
CASSFTRGRYEQYF
TGTGCCAGCAGTTTCACGCGCGGGAGGTACGAGCAGTACTTC
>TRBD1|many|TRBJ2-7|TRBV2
CASWGQGNSAKGLEQYF
TGTGCCAGCTGGGGACAGGGTAATTCCGCAAAGGGTCTCGAGCAGTACTTC
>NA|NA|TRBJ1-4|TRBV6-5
CASSYDRGGSEKLFF
TGTGCCAGCAGTTACGACCGGGGAGGGAGTGAAAAACTGTTTTTT
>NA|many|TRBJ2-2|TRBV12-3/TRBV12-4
CASSLGVTGELFF
TGTGCCAGCAGTTTAGGGGTCACCGGGGAGCTGTTTTTT
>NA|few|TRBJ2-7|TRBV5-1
CASSYDLSYEQYF
TGCGCCAGCAGCTACGACCTCTCCTACGAGCAGTACTTC
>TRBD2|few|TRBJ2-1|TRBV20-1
CSARDNGRSNNEQFF
TGCAGTGCTAGAGATAACGGGAGGTCGAACAATGAGCAGTTCTTC
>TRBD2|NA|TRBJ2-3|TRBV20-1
CSADGTSGAGTDTQYF
TGCAGTGCGGACGGGACTAGCGGGGCAGGCACAGATACGCAGTATTTT
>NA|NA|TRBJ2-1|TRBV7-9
CASSLSGQRGDNEQFF
TGTGCCAGCAGCTTGTCGGGACAGCGGGGAGACAATGAGCAGTTCTTC
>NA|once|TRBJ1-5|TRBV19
CASSTTGNQPQHF
TGTGCCAGTAGCACGACCGGGAATCAGCCCCAGCATTTT
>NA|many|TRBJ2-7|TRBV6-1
CASSEVSYWGRSYEQYF
TGTGCCAGCAGTGAAGTATCATATTGGGGCAGGTCCTACGAGCAGTACTTC
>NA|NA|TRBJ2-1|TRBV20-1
CSARERSGAGGNEQFF
TGCAGTGCTAGAGAGCGTTCGGGGGCCGGGGGCAATGAGCAGTTCTTC
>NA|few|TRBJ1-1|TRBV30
CAWSVGGHGTEAFF
TGTGCCTGGAGTGTCGGGGGGCACGGGACTGAAGCTTTCTTT
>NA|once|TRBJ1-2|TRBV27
CASSLRGALYGYTF
TGTGCCAGCAGTTTACGGGGGGCACTCTATGGCTACACCTTC
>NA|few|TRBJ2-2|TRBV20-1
CSARDLQESNTGELFF
TGCAGTGCTAGGGACTTACAGGAATCGAACACCGGGGAGCTGTTTTTT
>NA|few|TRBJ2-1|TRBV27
CASSGNRVRNEQFF
TGTGCCAGCAGTGGAAACAGGGTTAGGAATGAGCAGTTCTTC
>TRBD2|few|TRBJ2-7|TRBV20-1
CSARQGPAGVEQYF
TGCAGTGCCAGGCAAGGACCAGCGGGAGTCGAGCAGTACTTC
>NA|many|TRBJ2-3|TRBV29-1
CSVGGGTQYF
TGCAGCGTTGGAGGAGGGACGCAGTATTTT
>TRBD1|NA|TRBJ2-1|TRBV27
CASRDLQGRSYNEQFF
TGTGCCAGCCGAGATCTACAGGGGCGCTCCTACAATGAGCAGTTCTTC
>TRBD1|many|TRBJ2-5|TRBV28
CASSLGDRSLETQYF
TGTGCCAGCAGTTTAGGGGACAGGTCTCTGGAGACCCAGTACTTC
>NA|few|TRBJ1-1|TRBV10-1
CAGSDGAREAFF
TGCGCCGGCAGTGACGGGGCTAGAGAAGCTTTCTTT
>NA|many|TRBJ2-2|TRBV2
CASRPGDLNTGELFF
TGTGCCAGCCGCCCCGGGGACCTGAACACCGGGGAGCTGTTTTTT
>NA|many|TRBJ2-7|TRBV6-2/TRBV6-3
CASSYSDGAWYEQYF
TGTGCCAGCAGTTACTCGGACGGTGCTTGGTACGAGCAGTACTTC
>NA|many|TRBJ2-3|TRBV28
CASRPTGFTDTQYF
TGTGCCAGCAGGCCTACAGGGTTTACAGATACGCAGTATTTT
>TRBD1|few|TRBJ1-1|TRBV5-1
CASSFAHWTGSENTEAFF
TGCGCCAGCAGCTTCGCCCATTGGACAGGGTCGGAGAACACTGAAGCTTTCTTT
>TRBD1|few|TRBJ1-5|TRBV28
CASSFGVSDRGASNQPQHF
TGTGCCAGCAGTTTCGGAGTCTCGGACAGGGGGGCCAGCAATCAGCCCCAGCATTTT
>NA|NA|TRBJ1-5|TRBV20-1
CSARAGLRQLQHF
TGCAGTGCTAGAGCAGGGTTAAGGCAGCTCCAGCATTTT
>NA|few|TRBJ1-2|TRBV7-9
CASSPDPFRQVDGYTF
TGTGCCAGCAGCCCCGACCCCTTTCGACAGGTCGATGGCTACACCTTC
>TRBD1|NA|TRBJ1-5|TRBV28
CASRPQGRGQPQHF
TGTGCCAGCAGACCACAGGGGAGGGGTCAGCCCCAGCATTTT
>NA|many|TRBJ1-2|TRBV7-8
CASSSAGGPGSYGYTF
TGTGCCAGCAGCTCGGCCGGGGGGCCGGGAAGCTATGGCTACACCTTC
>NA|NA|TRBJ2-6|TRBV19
CASSPGNGANVLTF
TGTGCCAGTAGTCCCGGGAACGGGGCCAACGTCCTGACTTTC
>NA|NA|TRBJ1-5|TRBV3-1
CANSARTNQPQHF
TGTGCCAACAGCGCCCGGACTAATCAGCCCCAGCATTTT